This TCR beta chain was sequenced during a study of blood T cell repertoires in COVID-19. The method was immunoSEQ multiplex PCR; TCRdb's version includes in-frame clones alone and lacks a portion of them. The sample yields approximately 53,000 clones, about 88% seen once. The germline CDR1 and CDR2 sequences are SGHNT and YYREEE (reference sequence). This CDR3 spans 14 amino acids. V trimming: 4 bases; J trimming: 1 base; junction bases outside the gene matches: 4. The sequence was collected from a human donor in a cohort sampled during active COVID-19. Input material: peripheral blood. V usage is TRBV5-4 and J usage is TRBJ2-5, with 7 bases fitting TRBD2. CDR3 sequence: CASSLGGVQETQYF. The CDR3 DNA is TGTGCCAGCAGCCTGGGGGGGGTCCAAGAGACCCAGTACTTC.